This is a list of T cell receptor beta chains from one sample in a study of a mutant IDH1 vaccine in newly diagnosed glioma. Profiled with immunoSEQ multiplex PCR; TCRdb holds only in-frame clones, not every one. The data hold around 60,000 clones, with about nine tenths observed a single time. The sample in question was PBMCs, obtained from a glioma patient treated with radiotherapy, temozolomide or both. The receptor set was obtained from a man over 45 with glioma. The CDR3 runs from the conserved cysteine through the conserved F or W. D genes are given only for firm matches. Clone size, where shown, is once, few, many, or a class for clones that have expanded.

>TRBV30|TRBJ2-6|.|.
TGTGCCTGGACCGGAGGGGCCAACGTCCTGACTTTC
CAWTGGANVLTF
>TRBV7-2|TRBJ1-4|TRBD1|.
TGTGCCAGCAGCGTTTCACAGGGGGCTAATGAAAAACTGTTTTTT
CASSVSQGANEKLFF
>TRBV2|TRBJ1-1|.|few
TGTGCCAGCAGTGAGAGGAGCAGGGTCTACACTGAAGCTTTCTTT
CASSERSRVYTEAFF
>TRBV27|TRBJ1-1|TRBD1|.
TGTGCCAGCAGAGGGGGCCAGTTTCGGACAGAGAACACTGAAGCTTTCTTT
CASRGGQFRTENTEAFF
>TRBV6-1|TRBJ1-5|.|.
TGTGCCAGCAGTGCTAGGGAGAATCAGCCCCAGCATTTT
CASSARENQPQHF
>TRBV10-3|TRBJ1-5|.|.
TGTGCCATCAGTGAGAACAGCCTCAATCAGCCCCAGCATTTT
CAISENSLNQPQHF
>TRBV25-1|TRBJ2-3|TRBD2|.
TGTGCCAGCAGTAGACAGGGACTAGCCAGGGGAGATACGCAGTATTTT
CASSRQGLARGDTQYF
>TRBV27|TRBJ2-7|.|.
TGTGCCAGCAGTTGGGAGAGGGGGTACGATTACGAGCAGTACTTC
CASSWERGYDYEQYF
>TRBV19|TRBJ1-2|TRBD1|.
TGTGCCAGTAGTATAGTAGGGCGGGCAGGGGGCAGTACGGATGGCTACACCTTC
CASSIVGRAGGSTDGYTF
>TRBV5-4|TRBJ1-1|.|.
TGTGCCAGCAGCTTCAGGGGTAACCCTGAAGCTTTCTTT
CASSFRGNPEAFF
>TRBV7-9|TRBJ2-7|.|.
TGTGCCAGCAGCACTAAAGGCGTGGGCACTCCCCTCTACGAGCAGTACTTC
CASSTKGVGTPLYEQYF
>TRBV28|TRBJ2-7|.|.
TGTGCCAGCAGCCCCACAGGGTTCAACGAGCAGTACTTC
CASSPTGFNEQYF
>TRBV5-4|TRBJ2-7|.|.
TGTGCCAGCAGCTTCGAGCGGAGAGCAGGTGAGCAGTACTTC
CASSFERRAGEQYF
>TRBV19|TRBJ1-2|.|.
TGTGCCAGTCAAGGAGGGGCGTGGGGCTACACCTTC
CASQGGAWGYTF
>TRBV27|TRBJ2-3|.|.
TGTGCCAGCAGTGAACTTCTATTCACAGATACGCAGTATTTT
CASSELLFTDTQYF
>TRBV7-9|TRBJ1-2|TRBD1|once
TGTGCCAGCAGCTTAGGCCTGACAGGGAACTATGGCTACACCTTC
CASSLGLTGNYGYTF
>TRBV4-1|TRBJ2-5|.|.
TGCGCCAGCAGCCGGAACACCGGGACGACGGGAGAGACCCAGTACTTC
CASSRNTGTTGETQYF
>TRBV15|TRBJ2-7|.|.
TGTGCCACCAGCAGAGCGCGGGTTAGCTCCTACGAGCAGTACTTC
CATSRARVSSYEQYF
>TRBV9|TRBJ2-2|.|.
TGTGCCAGCAGCGTAGCTGCCCAGGGTCGAACCGGGGAGCTGTTTTTT
CASSVAAQGRTGELFF
>TRBV6-6|TRBJ1-1|.|few
TGTGCCAGCAATTTAGCTGGGGCCGCAGCTTTCTTT
CASNLAGAAAFF
>TRBV4-3|TRBJ2-1|.|.
TGCGCCAGCAGCCAAGTTAGGGGAGACTCCTACAATGAGCAGTTCTTC
CASSQVRGDSYNEQFF
>TRBV5-4|TRBJ2-7|TRBD1|.
TGTGCCAGCAGCTTGGGACAGGGTTTAAGTGAGCAGTACTTC
CASSLGQGLSEQYF
>TRBV25-1|TRBJ2-2|.|.
TGTGCCAGCAGTGTTGGCCCGAACACCGGGGAGCTGTTTTTT
CASSVGPNTGELFF
>TRBV10-2|TRBJ1-2|.|.
TGCGCCAGCAGTTCACAGGACTATGGCTACACCTTC
CASSSQDYGYTF
>TRBV5-1|TRBJ2-2|.|.
TGCGCCAGCAGCTTGTCAGGCAGGCACACCGGGGAGCTGTTTTTT
CASSLSGRHTGELFF
>TRBV5-1|TRBJ2-1|.|.
TGCGCCAGCAGCGACAGCGGCAGCTCCTACAATGAGCAGTTCTTC
CASSDSGSSYNEQFF
>TRBV5-4|TRBJ2-7|.|.
TGTGCCAGCAGCCCCGGGGAGGGGGCATACGAGCAGTACTTC
CASSPGEGAYEQYF
>TRBV6-1|TRBJ2-5|.|.
TGTGCCAGCAGTGAAGTGATCTCAGGGAGACAAGAGACCCAGTACTTC
CASSEVISGRQETQYF
>TRBV29-1|TRBJ1-3|.|.
TGCAGCGTTGAGCAACAGAACCATGGAAACACCATATATTTT
CSVEQQNHGNTIYF
>TRBV5-4|TRBJ2-5|.|.
TGTGCCAGCAGCTTGAGAGGGATATACCAAGAGACCCAGTACTTC
CASSLRGIYQETQYF
>TRBV19|TRBJ1-1|TRBD1|.
TGTGCCAGTAGTATACCGGACAGGGGAGCTTTCTTT
CASSIPDRGAFF
>TRBV5-1|TRBJ1-2|TRBD1|.
TGCGCCAGCAGCCGAGGGACAGGGGAATACTATGGCTACACCTTC
CASSRGTGEYYGYTF
>TRBV6-5|TRBJ1-1|.|.
TGTGCCAGCAGTAAGGGGCGGACTGAAGCTTTCTTT
CASSKGRTEAFF
>TRBV6-1|TRBJ2-1|TRBD1|few
TGTGCCAGCAGAGGACAGGGAAACTCCTACAATGAGCAGTTCTTC
CASRGQGNSYNEQFF
>TRBV5-1|TRBJ2-4|.|.
TGCGCCAGCAGCCGTCGGGGAGGTGAGGCCAAAAACATTCAGTACTTC
CASSRRGGEAKNIQYF
>TRBV7-9|TRBJ2-7|TRBD1|.
TGTGCCAGCAGCTCATCCAGGGGGACCTACGAGCAGTACTTC
CASSSSRGTYEQYF
>TRBV27|TRBJ1-6|.|.
TGTGCCAGCAGTAAGAATGGGGGTTACTCCTATAATTCACCCCTCCACTTT
CASSKNGGYSYNSPLHF
>TRBV5-5|TRBJ1-2|.|.
TGTGCCAGCAGCCCGCTAGGGAACCATGGCTACACCTTC
CASSPLGNHGYTF
>TRBV2|TRBJ2-2|TRBD1|.
TGTGCCAGCAGTTCCATACAGGGGAGAAGGGGGGAGCTGTTTTTT
CASSSIQGRRGELFF
>TRBV6-1|TRBJ1-4|.|.
TGTGCCAGCAGTGAAATTCAGGGGCGAGAAAAACTGTTTTTT
CASSEIQGREKLFF
>TRBV6-1|TRBJ2-3|.|.
TGTGCCAGCAGTGTGGCCCCTGGCACAGATACGCAGTATTTT
CASSVAPGTDTQYF
>TRBV5-1|TRBJ2-4|.|.
TGCGCCAGCAGCTTGGGCACAGCGGAGGACATTCAGTACTTC
CASSLGTAEDIQYF
>TRBV28|TRBJ2-5|.|.
TGTGCCAGCAGTACGGGCGGGGAGACCCAGTACTTC
CASSTGGETQYF
>TRBV4-2|TRBJ2-7|TRBD2|once
TGTGCCAGCAGCCAGGTTATGACTAGCGGGGCCACCTACGAGCAGTACTTC
CASSQVMTSGATYEQYF
>TRBV6-4|TRBJ2-1|TRBD2|few
TGTGCCAGCAGTGAGGCGGGGGGGCCGGGGGATGAGCAGTTCTTC
CASSEAGGPGDEQFF
>TRBV5-1|TRBJ1-5|.|.
TGCGCCAGCAGCTTGGAACCAGGGATGGGTCAGCCCCAGCATTTT
CASSLEPGMGQPQHF
>TRBV7-9|TRBJ2-7|.|.
TGTGCCAGCAGCGTTAGATCGGAGTCCGAGCAGTACTTC
CASSVRSESEQYF
>TRBV7-9|TRBJ1-2|.|.
TGTGCCAGCAGAGGCCGACAAGGGCGTTATGGCTACACCTTC
CASRGRQGRYGYTF
>TRBV28|TRBJ2-7|.|.
TGTGCCAGCAAAGGTGCCCATGAGGTGTACGAGCAGTACTTC
CASKGAHEVYEQYF
>TRBV7-2|TRBJ2-1|TRBD1|.
TGTGCCAGCAGCTCCCGGGACAGGCGAAATGAGCAGTTCTTC
CASSSRDRRNEQFF
>TRBV6-5|TRBJ1-2|.|once
TGTGCCAGCAGTTACGACAGCAAAAACTATGGCTACACCTTC
CASSYDSKNYGYTF
>TRBV30|TRBJ2-7|.|once
TGTGCCTGGAGGGGTGGCGGAAACTACGAGCAGTACTTC
CAWRGGGNYEQYF
>TRBV7-6|TRBJ2-1|TRBD2|.
TGTGCCAGCAGCTTAATTGGGAGCCCTAAACGGGGGGTCGGCAATGAGCAGTTCTTC
CASSLIGSPKRGVGNEQFF